The text below deals with one T cell receptor (beta chain). The CDR3 sequence is 16 residues long. Germline CDR1 SEHNR, CDR2 FQNEAQ (reference sequence). The V segment lost 4 bases and the J segment 6 bases; nucleotides outside the gene matches: 9. This specimen comes from a study of early stage breast cancer tumors. TCRdb keeps only in-frame clones here, not all; method: immunoSEQ multiplex PCR. The sample records tens of thousands of clones, around three fifths being singletons. The specimen sequenced was breast tumor tissue. The chain recombines TRBV7-9 with TRBJ2-2, with 9 nucleotides matching TRBD2. This sequence originates from a person aged 45-60 years with breast cancer. The CDR3 nucleotides read TGTGCCAGCAGCTATCGGACTAGCGCGACCCCCGGGGAGCTGTTTTTT. Residues: CASSYRTSATPGELFF.